These 26 T cell receptor beta chains were all obtained from the same sample, sequenced in a study of cytomegalovirus exposure and HLA in healthy donors. Amplification used 60 Vbeta primers and 13 Jbeta primers. Clones were sequenced by immunoSEQ multiplex PCR, and TCRdb holds only the in-frame ones, with some missing. The sample comprises roughly 200,000 clones, roughly 70% of which are singletons, and approximately 1.8% rests with the top ten. The sample comprised PBMCs. The source is a woman aged 30 to 39 in good health and CMV-seronegative.

The chain couples TRBV25-1 to TRBJ2-7; 9 bases match TRBD1. V lost 2 bases and J lost 2; bases outside the gene matches: 1. The V gene's germline CDR1 is MGHDK and CDR2 SYGVNS. This CDR3 spans 14 amino acids. CDR3 nucleotides: TGTGCCAGCAGTGAAGGGACAGGGCCCTACGAGCAGTACTTC. Amino acid sequence: CASSEGTGPYEQYF.

This clone was picked up a small number of times. The chain recombines TRBV28 with TRBJ2-2, with a possible D match to TRBD2 (5 bases). V lost 3 bases, J lost 3 bases, and 11 bases lay in between. CDR3 length: 15 residues. CDR1 and CDR2 from the germline V gene are MDHEN and SYDVKM. CDR3 amino acids: CASSFRELYTGELFF. CDR3 nucleotides: TGTGCCAGCAGTTTCCGGGAACTCTACACCGGGGAGCTGTTTTTT. Complete variable domain (other parts from reference TRBV28 and TRBJ2-2): DVKVTQSSRYLVKRTGEKVFLECVQDMDHENMFWYRQDPGLGLRLIYFSYDVKMKEKGDIPEGYSVSREKKERFSLILESASTNQTSMYLCASSFRELYTGELFFGEGSRLTVL.

This chain uses TRBV5-6 with TRBJ2-1; D might be TRBD2 (6 bases). V was pared by 3 bases and J by 9 bases, with 16 bases between. The germline gives CDR1 SGHDT, CDR2 YYEEEE. The CDR3 covers 14 residues. The CDR3 DNA reads as TGTGCCAGCAGCTCACCGGGACTTCGGGGTGAGCAGTTCTTC. This translates into CASSSPGLRGEQFF.

V gene TRBV12-5 combines with J gene TRBJ2-1; 8 bases align to TRBD2. Germline lookup yields CDR1 LGHNT and CDR2 FRNRAP. CDR3 length: 17 amino acids. V lost 5 bases to trimming and J lost 7 bases; unmatched junction nucleotides: 16. DNA of the CDR3: TGTGCTAGTGGTCCGGGCTTGTTAGCGGGGAGGGGGAATGAGCAGTTCTTC. Translating it yields CASGPGLLAGRGNEQFF.

The J gene is TRBJ2-5, the V gene TRBV6-5; D remains ambiguous. V was shortened by 0 bases and J by 3 bases, with 8 bases between the two germline ends. The CDR3 consists of 14 residues. Germline CDR1 is MNHEY and CDR2 is SVGAGI. CDR3 amino acids: CASSYSSLEETQYF. CDR3 nucleotide sequence: TGTGCCAGCAGTTACTCCTCTCTCGAAGAGACCCAGTACTTC.

The V gene is TRBV4-3, the J gene TRBJ2-7; 8 nucleotides agree with TRBD2. The CDR3 has 17 residues. Germline-derived CDR1 and CDR2 are LGHNA and YSLEER. Trimming cost V 0 bases and J 6 bases; bases outside gene matches: 13. The CDR3 here is CASSQERRGVVGSEQYF. The CDR3 DNA reads TGCGCCAGCAGCCAAGAAAGGCGGGGGGTCGTAGGGAGCGAGCAGTACTTC.

The chain uses TRBV2 and TRBJ2-3; D is unresolved. The CDR3 consists of 11 residues. In germline, CDR1 is SNHLY, CDR2 FYNNEI. Trimming pared 7 bases from V and 4 bases from J, leaving 6 bases between. CDR3 region: CASTAADTQYF. For the CDR3, the DNA is TGTGCCAGCACCGCAGCAGATACGCAGTATTTT.

This clone was seen just once. CDR3 nucleotide sequence: TGTGCCAGCAGCCCGACTTCCGGGACAGGGGGCAGTGAAAAACTGTTTTTT. Amino acid sequence: CASSPTSGTGGSEKLFF. The chain couples TRBV4-2 to TRBJ1-4; 12 bases line up with TRBD1. The germline gives CDR1 LGHNA, CDR2 YNFKEQ. V dropped 4 bases and J dropped 7; count of bases not matched to a gene: 10. The CDR3 contains 17 residues.

This chain links TRBV10-2 with TRBJ2-3, with 10 bases lining up with TRBD2. J was trimmed by 2 bases and V by 1 base; bases with no gene match: 12. The germline CDR1 and CDR2 sequences are WSHSY and SAAADI. This CDR3 has 19 amino acids. CDR3 coding DNA: TGCGCCAGCAGTGAGTGGGGGATTCCTAGCGGGGGCGTCACAGATACGCAGTATTTT. Translation gives CASSEWGIPSGGVTDTQYF.

This chain connects TRBV5-4 to TRBJ2-7; 8 bases align to TRBD2. This CDR3 comprises 15 residues. V lost 4 bases to trimming and J lost 5 bases; unmatched junction nucleotides: 11. Germline lookup yields CDR1 SGHNT and CDR2 YYREEE (reference sequence). In nucleotides, the CDR3 is TGTGCCAGCAGCCTCCCAGCATCGCGGGGGGACGAGCAGTACTTC. Translating it yields CASSLPASRGDEQYF.

The V and J genes are TRBV5-1 and TRBJ1-2; the D is unclear. The CDR3 runs 14 residues. Between the trimmed V and J ends, which lost 0 bases and 5 bases, there was a span of 11 bases. Germline V lookup: CDR1 SGHRS, CDR2 YFSETQ. The CDR3 region has the DNA TGCGCCAGCAGCTTGGCCCAGGCTCGGTATGGCTACACCTTC. This encodes CASSLAQARYGYTF.

The gene calls are TRBV2 and TRBJ1-5; tentatively, D is TRBD1 (5 bases). The CDR3 runs 13 residues. Trimming took off 7 bases at V and 3 bases at J, with 10 bases between the two ends. In germline, CDR1 is SNHLY, CDR2 FYNNEI. For the CDR3, the DNA is TGTGCCAGCACCCAGGGACTCAATCAGCCCCAGCATTTT. Its translation: CASTQGLNQPQHF.

The genes are TRBV5-1 and TRBJ1-2, with 7 bases lining up with TRBD1. This CDR3 region has 12 residues. V trimming: 5 bases; J trimming: 8 bases; junction bases outside the gene matches: 6. Germline-derived CDR1 and CDR2 are SGHRS and YFSETQ. The CDR3 region is CASSTGTEGYTF. In nucleotides, the CDR3 is TGCGCCAGCAGTACCGGGACAGAAGGCTACACCTTC.

This clone came up once. The gene calls are TRBV7-8 and TRBJ1-5; the D is unclear. Trimming removed 3 bases at V and 5 bases at J, with 11 bases between. This CDR3 spans 14 amino acids. Germline loops: CDR1 SGHVS, CDR2 FQNEAQ. CDR3 protein: CASSFGKADQPQHF. For the CDR3, the DNA is TGTGCCAGCAGCTTTGGGAAAGCGGATCAGCCCCAGCATTTT.

The V call is TRBV7-8, the J call TRBJ1-5; D call uncertain. Germline loops: CDR1 SGHVS, CDR2 FQNEAQ. CDR3 length: 15 residues. Trimming took 5 bases from V and 1 from J, leaving 12 bases between them. The DNA of the CDR3 is TGTGCCAGCAGCCCGGAGGTACAGAGCAATCAGCCCCAGCATTTT. It is translated as CASSPEVQSNQPQHF.

V usage is TRBV30 and J usage is TRBJ1-4; 7 positions match TRBD1. V shed 2 bases and J 5 bases; nucleotides not matched to a gene: 8. Germline assignment: CDR1 GTSNPN and CDR2 SVGIG (reference sequence). The CDR3 has 15 residues. CDR3 in amino acids: CAWSPPGQRNEKLFF. CDR3 coding DNA: TGTGCCTGGAGTCCTCCGGGACAGCGGAATGAAAAACTGTTTTTT. The whole variable domain, filled in from reference TRBV30 and TRBJ1-4, reads SQTIHQWPATLVQPVGSPLSLECTVEGTSNPNLYWYRQAAGRGLQLLFYSVGIGQISSEVPQNLSASRPQDRQFILSSKKLLLSDSGFYLCAWSPPGQRNEKLFFGSGTQLSVL.

This clone was seen just once. The V and J genes are TRBV19 and TRBJ2-2; TRBD1 matches at 7 bases. CDR1 is LNHDA and CDR2 is SQIVND in the germline V gene (reference sequence). The V gene end was trimmed by 7 bases and the J gene end by 4 bases; junction bases not matched to a gene: 9. This CDR3 contains 15 residues. Here the CDR3 reads CASTTGVPGTGELFF. The CDR3 coding sequence is TGTGCCAGTACCACAGGGGTCCCGGGCACCGGGGAGCTGTTTTTT.

This clone was counted a few times. CDR3 protein: CASSLRPETGDIAKNIQYF. The CDR3 bases are TGTGCCAGCAGCTTAAGACCTGAGACAGGGGATATAGCCAAAAACATTCAGTACTTC. The chain links TRBV5-5 to TRBJ2-4; 8 bases map to TRBD1. CDR1 is SGHKS, CDR2 YYEKEE, per germline (reference sequence). The V gene end was trimmed by 2 bases and the J gene end by 0 bases; junction bases not matched to a gene: 13. This CDR3 has 19 amino acids. The full variable domain, completed using reference TRBV5-5 and TRBJ2-4, is DAGVTQSPTHLIKTRGQQVTLRCSPISGHKSVSWYQQVLGQGPQFIFQYYEKEERGRGNFPDRFSARQFPNYSSELNVNALLLGDSALYLCASSLRPETGDIAKNIQYFGAGTRLSVL.

This chain uses TRBV4-1 with TRBJ1-2; 9 positions match TRBD1. The length of the CDR3 is 13 residues. Germline trimming cut 4 bases from V and 6 bases from J; bases unmatched to any gene: 3. CDR1 and CDR2 (germline): MGHRA, YSYEKL. The CDR3 DNA follows: TGCGCCAGCAGCCTACAGGGGGCGGATGGCTACACCTTC. This codes for CASSLQGADGYTF.

This clone was seen a single time. V and J are TRBV7-9 and TRBJ2-3; weak D call: TRBD2 (6 bases). The CDR3 spans 14 residues. Germline assignment: CDR1 SEHNR and CDR2 FQNEAQ (reference sequence). V lost 3 bases to trimming and J lost 0 bases, with 7 bases between them. The CDR3: CASSFGTSTDTQYF. The CDR3 DNA is TGTGCCAGCAGCTTTGGGACTAGCACAGATACGCAGTATTTT.

The chain combines TRBV7-9 with TRBJ1-2; D may be TRBD1 (6 bases). With 1 base removed from V and 5 bases from J, the gap between germline ends came to 11 bases. This CDR3 spans 14 amino acids. Germline assignment: CDR1 SEHNR and CDR2 FQNEAQ (reference sequence). CDR3 sequence: CASSLGTVGYGYTF. The CDR3 DNA follows: TGTGCCAGCAGCTTAGGGACAGTCGGATATGGCTACACCTTC.

The genes are TRBV2 and TRBJ2-7, with D perhaps TRBD1 (7 bases). The germline V gene encodes CDR1 SNHLY and CDR2 FYNNEI. The CDR3 is 15 amino acids. V lost 5 bases to trimming and J lost 0 bases, with 14 bases between them. The CDR3 nucleotides read TGTGCCAGCAGTCAGGGGGGAGAGCGCTCCTACGAGCAGTACTTC. It yields the protein CASSQGGERSYEQYF.

The genes are TRBV7-8 and TRBJ2-5; 7 positions agree with TRBD2. J was trimmed by 13 bases and V by 5 bases; bases with no gene match: 13. Germline CDR1 and CDR2: SGHVS and FQNEAQ. This CDR3 has 13 residues. The CDR3 loop is CASSARDYLLGYF. In nucleotides, the CDR3 is TGTGCCAGCAGCGCCCGGGACTACCTCTTGGGGTACTTC.

V and J are TRBV5-1 and TRBJ2-3, with 7 bases fitting TRBD2. Germline trimming cut 0 bases from V and 3 bases from J; bases unmatched to any gene: 7. The CDR3 covers 16 residues. Germline V CDR1 and CDR2: SGHRS, YFSETQ. DNA for the CDR3: TGCGCCAGCAGCTTGGATGGACTAGGTGTGACAGATACGCAGTATTTT. Translation: CASSLDGLGVTDTQYF.

The genes are TRBV6-1 and TRBJ2-7, with 9 positions matching TRBD1. Trimming at V came to 6 bases and at J to 3 bases, leaving 6 bases not matched to a gene. The CDR3 spans 14 residues. Germline V gene sequence: CDR1 MNHNS, CDR2 SASEGT. Here the CDR3 DNA reads TGTGCCAGCAGCTTTGACAGGGGGATCTACGAGCAGTACTTC. This translates into CASSFDRGIYEQYF.

The chain uses TRBV4-1 and TRBJ2-4, with D maybe TRBD2 (6 bases). Trimming stripped 0 bases from V and 9 bases from J, with 21 bases between. Germline CDR1 and CDR2: MGHRA and YSYEKL. The CDR3 runs to 17 residues. The CDR3 sequence: CASSQDRTTSDQGIQYF. The CDR3 bases are TGCGCCAGCAGCCAAGATCGGACTACCTCCGACCAGGGCATTCAGTACTTC.